Ten or more counts support the clone carrying this TCR beta chain. CDR1 is SGHTS, CDR2 YDEGEE, per germline. V lost 1 base, J lost 3 bases, and 12 bases lay in between. The CDR3 is 15 residues long. This record belongs to a study of T cells after yellow fever vaccination. Study context: Libraries from low-cell-number fractions were prepared with the SMART-Seq v4 Ultra Low Input RNA kit.

A process of 5'RACE template switching, which added a universal primer site and UMIs, was used to make TCR cDNA. TCRdb fed the 5' RACE reads into MiXCR, producing one record per CDR3 protein. This table holds about 310,000 distinct CDR3 sequences, approximately 3.9% found once. This sample comprised PBMCs, obtained on the day of the yellow fever booster vaccination. The source of this sequence is a man aged 18 to 35 who received the YFV17D yellow fever vaccine. The chain couples TRBV5-8 to TRBJ2-3; tentative D call: TRBD2 (6 bases). Here the CDR3 reads CASSLKLALTDTQYF. As DNA, the CDR3 is TGTGCCAGCAGCTTGAAACTAGCCTTGACAGATACGCAGTATTTT.